This T cell receptor beta chain is drawn from a study of shared clonotypes between healthy human individuals. As for the study in general: Each donor's CD8 memory used one plate, CD8 naive two, each CD4 subset three.

About this clone itself: Distinct nucleotide sequences in the sample also encode this CDR3.

Germline CDR1 is SGDLS and CDR2 is YYNGEE. The CDR3 totals 14 residues. Trimming removed 2 bases from V and 5 bases from J, with 10 bases in between. CD8 cells regarded as naive lacked CD45RO, were positively chosen for CCR7, and omitted terminally differentiated effector memory CD45RA+ cells. The DNA input per sorted-subset replicate PCR was approximately 210 ng, corresponding to some 30,000 T cell genomes. TCRdb's table, derived via immunoSEQ multiplex PCR, lists solely in-frame clones and lacks some. The table includes about 2 million clones, around 96% detected once. Sequenced sample: naive CD8+ T cells sorted from blood. The V gene is TRBV9, the J gene TRBJ2-2; perhaps D is TRBD1 or TRBD2 (6 bases each). The receptor was derived from a man younger than 35 in good health. The CDR3 here is CASSVGGGTGELFF. The CDR3 nucleotides read TGTGCCAGCAGCGTTGGAGGGGGTACCGGGGAGCTGTTTTTT.